This entry lists 9 T cell receptor beta chains sequenced from one sample in a study of blood T cell repertoires in COVID-19. Clones were sequenced by immunoSEQ multiplex PCR, and TCRdb holds only the in-frame ones, with some missing. Of 200,000 or so clones listed, 75% to 85% are singletons. The sequencing sample was made of peripheral blood. Receptors were obtained from a woman of 80 years or more with COVID-19, enrolled during active disease.

The chain joins TRBV5-1 to TRBJ2-5, with TRBD2 as a possible D gene (5 bases). CDR3 length: 15 amino acids. Germline CDR1 SGHRS, CDR2 YFSETQ. V lost 2 bases and J lost 2, with 13 bases in between. The CDR3 protein is CASSLLGFPQETQYF. In DNA, the CDR3 is TGCGCCAGCAGCTTACTAGGGTTCCCACAAGAGACCCAGTACTTC. Filled out from reference TRBV5-1 and TRBJ2-5, the complete variable domain reads KAGVTQTPRYLIKTRGQQVTLSCSPISGHRSVSWYQQTPGQGLQFLFEYFSETQRNKGNFPGRFSGRQFSNSRSEMNVSTLELGDSALYLCASSLLGFPQETQYFGPGTRLLVL.

The J gene is TRBJ2-1, the V gene TRBV2, with TRBD2 as a possible D gene (6 bases). CDR1 and CDR2 (germline): SNHLY, FYNNEI. V was trimmed by 5 bases and J by 4 bases, leaving 9 bases between them. The CDR3 extends over 13 amino acids. The CDR3 nucleotides read TGTGCCAGCAGTCGGGGACTTTACAATGAGCAGTTCTTC. Protein sequence: CASSRGLYNEQFF.

This sequence joins TRBV18 and TRBJ1-4, with a possible D match to TRBD1 (5 bases). CDR3 length equals 12 residues. V was trimmed by 3 bases and J by 6 bases, leaving 5 bases between them. Germline V gene data show CDR1 as KGHSH and CDR2 as LQKENI. CDR3 amino acids: CASSPTDEKLFF. The CDR3 coding sequence is TGTGCCAGCTCACCGACAGATGAAAAACTGTTTTTT.

The rearrangement links TRBV2 to TRBJ2-1; 9 nucleotides match TRBD2. V was pared by 8 bases and J by 5 bases, with 10 bases of the junction left unmatched. Germline V lookup: CDR1 SNHLY, CDR2 FYNNEI. The CDR3 spans 15 residues. In DNA, the CDR3 is TGTGCCAGCGGTCTAAGCGGGAGGCCCGACAATGAGCAGTTCTTC. Its protein product is CASGLSGRPDNEQFF.

This chain links TRBV18 with TRBJ2-2, with TRBD2 identical over 7 bases. From germline, CDR1 is KGHSH and CDR2 LQKENI. The junction had 5 bases not matched to a gene; V was cut back by 3 bases and J by 7 bases. The CDR3 spans 14 residues. CDR3 sequence: CASSPFGGSGELFF. DNA of the CDR3: TGTGCCAGCTCACCCTTTGGCGGGAGCGGGGAGCTGTTTTTT.

The chain joins TRBV9 to TRBJ1-2; D gene uncertain. V was shortened by 0 bases and J by 2 bases, with 8 bases between the two germline ends. This CDR3 is built from 14 residues. Germline V gene data show CDR1 as SGDLS and CDR2 as YYNGEE. The CDR3 sequence is CASSVGGGNYGYTF. The CDR3 nucleotides are TGTGCCAGCAGCGTAGGAGGTGGGAACTATGGCTACACCTTC. The whole variable domain, remainder taken from reference TRBV9 and TRBJ1-2, is DSGVTQTPKHLITATGQRVTLRCSPRSGDLSVYWYQQSLDQGLQFLIQYYNGEERAKGNILERFSAQQFPDLHSELNLSSLELGDSALYFCASSVGGGNYGYTFGSGTRLTVV.

J is TRBJ2-7 and V is TRBV11-3; D might be TRBD2 (6 bases). The V gene lost 4 bases and the J gene lost 2 bases, with 15 bases spanning the gap. CDR3 size: 15 residues. From germline, CDR1 is SGHNT and CDR2 YENEEA. The CDR3 sequence: CASSSWRGWAYEQYF. The DNA of the CDR3 is TGTGCCAGCAGCTCCTGGAGGGGCTGGGCCTACGAGCAGTACTTC.

The CDR3 here is CARSRSGELFF. DNA for the CDR3: TGTGCCAGAAGCCGCAGCGGGGAGCTGTTTTTT. This sequence joins TRBV5-3 and TRBJ2-2; D ambiguous. TRBV5-3 is known as an ORF, though its function is uncertain. V was shortened by 4 bases and J by 7 bases, with 5 bases between the two germline ends. This CDR3 contains 11 residues.

V gene TRBV30 combines with J gene TRBJ1-2; 11 bases are a match to TRBD1. Losses at the gene ends were 1 base for V and 4 bases for J; bases not matched to a gene: 8. Germline assignment: CDR1 GTSNPN and CDR2 SVGIG (reference sequence). The CDR3 is 16 residues long. As DNA, the CDR3 is TGTGCCTGGAGTGGACTAGGACAGGGGGCTGGCTATGGCTACACCTTC. Amino acids: CAWSGLGQGAGYGYTF.